The 18 T cell receptor beta chains below come from one sample, sequenced in a study of brain metastases from non-small cell lung cancer. Profiled with immunoSEQ multiplex PCR; TCRdb holds only in-frame clones, not every one. The sample shows some 2,000 clones, 84% of them seen only once. The source material was primary lung tumor tissue. The receptors were gathered from a donor at least 40 years old with non-small cell lung cancer.

The chain links TRBV5-4 to TRBJ2-3; 7 positions agree with TRBD2. V was pared by 1 base and J by 3 bases, with 5 bases of the junction left unmatched. CDR1 and CDR2 from the germline V gene are SGHNT and YYREEE (reference sequence). The CDR3 consists of 15 residues. The CDR3 loop reads CASSLTGTKTDTQYF. CDR3 coding DNA: TGTGCCAGCAGCTTGACCGGGACTAAAACAGATACGCAGTATTTT.

J is TRBJ2-1 and V is TRBV19; 7 bases match TRBD2. The CDR3 loop spans 12 amino acids. Germline V gives CDR1 LNHDA, CDR2 SQIVND (reference sequence). Trimming took 8 bases from V and 9 from J; bases not matched to a gene: 7. CDR3 loop: CASGSWGGEQFF. As DNA, the CDR3 is TGTGCCAGTGGGTCTTGGGGGGGTGAGCAGTTCTTC.

As for this clone: One end of the junction does not line up with germline, which may come from a read error. The chain recombines TRBV6-6 with TRBJ2-1; 10 bases align to TRBD2. CDR1 and CDR2 (germline): MNHNY, SVGAGI (reference sequence). The CDR3 sequence is 17 residues long. CDR3 in DNA: TGTGCCAACAGTCGACCAACCGGGACTAGCGAGAGGTATGAGCAGTTCTTC. Amino acids: CANSRPTGTSERYEQFF.

The table lists this clone with a few counts. The rearrangement uses TRBV10-3 and TRBJ2-2; either TRBD1 or TRBD2 may fit D (5 bases each). The CDR3 totals 14 residues. Between the trimmed V and J ends, which lost 8 bases and 2 bases, there was a span of 12 bases. CDR1 is ENHRY and CDR2 is SYGVKD in the germline V gene. For the CDR3, the DNA is TGTGCCATCGAGGGGAGCGGTAACACCGGGGAGCTGTTTTTT. This gives the protein CAIEGSGNTGELFF.

About this clone itself: The junction does not match germline at one end; this may be a read error. The rearrangement links TRBV7-2 to TRBJ1-2, with 7 bases matching TRBD1. This CDR3 spans 15 amino acids. CDR1 and CDR2 (germline): SGHTA, FQGNSA. CDR3 sequence: CASNLDNRGSGSYTF. In DNA, the CDR3 is TGTGCCAGCAACTTAGACAACAGGGGTTCGGGAAGCTACACCTTC.

The rearrangement uses TRBV11-3 and TRBJ2-1; possible D gene TRBD1, 6 bases. The germline V gene encodes CDR1 SGHNT and CDR2 YENEEA. V was clipped by 0 bases and J by 3 bases, with 6 bases between them. The CDR3 contains 14 residues. Here the CDR3 DNA reads TGTGCCAGCAGCTTAGAGGACAGCTACAATGAGCAGTTCTTC. Translated, it gives CASSLEDSYNEQFF.

This chain links TRBV11-2 with TRBJ1-3; D not certain. The CDR3 has 11 amino acids. The V gene's germline CDR1 is SGHAT and CDR2 FQNNGV. V lost 5 bases, J lost 7 bases, and 6 bases lay in between. CDR3 sequence: CASSARNTIYF. The CDR3 DNA is TGTGCCAGCAGCGCTAGGAACACCATATATTTT.

The gene calls are TRBV7-2 and TRBJ2-2; tentatively, D is TRBD2 (5 bases). Germline CDR1 is SGHTA and CDR2 is FQGNSA. V lost 6 bases and J lost 7, with 15 bases in between. The CDR3 runs 14 residues. The CDR3 spells CASSLNQGLGELFF. Here the CDR3 DNA reads TGTGCCAGCAGTCTTAACCAAGGACTCGGGGAGCTGTTTTTT.

The chain is built from TRBV7-3 and TRBJ2-1; D is possibly TRBD2 (5 bases). This CDR3 has 16 residues. CDR1 is SGHTA, CDR2 FQGTGA, per germline. With 1 base removed from V and 4 bases from J, the gap between germline ends came to 14 bases. The CDR3 DNA follows: TGTGCCAGCAGCTTAAGAGCGGTCGGGCGATACAATGAGCAGTTCTTC. Its translation: CASSLRAVGRYNEQFF.

This chain connects TRBV5-1 to TRBJ2-3; TRBD2 agrees at 8 bases. The germline gives CDR1 SGHRS, CDR2 YFSETQ. The CDR3 loop spans 16 amino acids. With V trimmed by 2 bases and J by 6 bases, 11 bases remained unmatched. CDR3 loop: CASSLVDRGGQDTQYF. CDR3 in DNA: TGCGCCAGCAGCTTAGTAGATCGGGGGGGCCAGGATACGCAGTATTTT. Complete variable domain (other parts from reference TRBV5-1 and TRBJ2-3): KAGVTQTPRYLIKTRGQQVTLSCSPISGHRSVSWYQQTPGQGLQFLFEYFSETQRNKGNFPGRFSGRQFSNSRSEMNVSTLELGDSALYLCASSLVDRGGQDTQYFGPGTRLTVL.

CDR3 in amino acids: CASSTRQGSAEELFF. The DNA of the CDR3 is TGCGCCAGCAGCACCAGACAGGGGTCCGCCGAGGAGCTGTTTTTT. The chain is built from TRBV5-1 and TRBJ2-2; TRBD1 agrees at 8 bases. After removal of 4 bases from V and 10 bases from J, the junction contained 12 bases not matched to a gene. The CDR3 spans 15 residues. Germline-derived CDR1 and CDR2 are SGHRS and YFSETQ.

The V and J genes are TRBV18 and TRBJ2-3, with D perhaps matching TRBD1 (6 bases). Trimming cost V 3 bases and J 5 bases, with 15 bases left between them. The CDR3 is 15 residues long. Germline V CDR1 and CDR2: KGHSH, LQKENI. This CDR3 reads CASSPPGHGRDTQYF. The DNA of the CDR3 is TGTGCCAGCTCACCTCCGGGACACGGACGAGATACGCAGTATTTT.

This chain connects TRBV2 to TRBJ2-2; D not certain. This CDR3 contains 11 residues. Germline V CDR1 and CDR2: SNHLY, FYNNEI. The V and J ends lost 11 bases and 3 bases respectively, with 7 bases between them. The DNA of the CDR3 is TGTGCCGCGGTACACACCGGGGAGCTGTTTTTT. Its protein product is CAAVHTGELFF. The whole variable domain, filled in from reference TRBV2 and TRBJ2-2, reads EPEVTQTPSHQVTQMGQEVILRCVPISNHLYFYWYRQILGQKVEFLVSFYNNEISEKSEIFDDQFSVERPDGSNFTLKIRSTKLEDSAMYFCAAVHTGELFFGEGSRLTVL.

J is TRBJ2-1 and V is TRBV24-1; 8 positions match TRBD2. CDR1 KGHDR and CDR2 SFDVKD come from the germline V gene. V was clipped by 2 bases and J by 0 bases; unmatched bases: 8. The CDR3 runs 18 residues. The CDR3 loop is CATSDSVGGRTSYNEQFF. The CDR3 bases are TGTGCCACCAGTGATTCCGTCGGCGGGAGGACCTCCTACAATGAGCAGTTCTTC.

This clone occurred a few times. J is TRBJ2-1 and V is TRBV3-1 (or the pseudogene TRBV3-2); TRBD2 aligns across 8 bases. Germline V gene data show CDR1 as LGHDT and CDR2 as YNNKEL (reference sequence). V shed 0 bases and J 7 bases; nucleotides not matched to a gene: 5. This CDR3 has 15 amino acids. The CDR3 region has the DNA TGTGCCAGCAGCCAAGAACCCGCTAGCGGGAATGAGCAGTTCTTC. It translates to CASSQEPASGNEQFF.

The rearrangement uses TRBV14 and TRBJ2-7; TRBD2 might be the D (5 bases). CDR3 length: 13 amino acids. CDR1 and CDR2 from the germline V gene are SGHDN and FVKESK. Trimming cost V 6 bases and J 3 bases, with 12 bases left between them. The CDR3 nucleotides are TGTGCCAGCAGTCGCTTCCGGGGCTACGAGCAGTACTTC. This encodes CASSRFRGYEQYF.

With respect to this clone: A read error may account for a junction end that differs from germline. The genes are TRBV19 and TRBJ1-1; no definite D call. The CDR3 runs to 11 residues. Germline CDR1 LNHDA, CDR2 SQIVND (reference sequence). This CDR3 reads CASSVELGAFF. In nucleotides, the CDR3 is TGTGCCAGTAGTGTAGAGTTGGGAGCTTTCTTT. Full variable domain (outside the CDR3, taken from reference TRBV19 and TRBJ1-1): DGGITQSPKYLFRKEGQNVTLSCEQNLNHDAMYWYRQDPGQGLRLIYYSQIVNDFQKGDIAEGYSVSREKKESFPLTVTSAQKNPTAFYLCASSVELGAFFGQGTRLTVV.

The rearrangement joins TRBV6-5 to TRBJ2-7; unclear D gene. The CDR3 contains 14 residues. The V end lost 8 bases, the J end lost 0 bases, and 14 bases lay between the germline ends. In germline, CDR1 is MNHEY, CDR2 SVGAGI. The CDR3 DNA sequence: TGTGCCAGCGGGCGGACGGCGAGCTCCTACGAGCAGTACTTC. This gives the protein CASGRTASSYEQYF.